Sequencing of this TCR beta chain was carried out in a study of blood T cell repertoires in COVID-19. Whole-study context: From the United States, Italy and Spain came samples of acute and convalescent COVID-19. The analysed material was cDNA or gDNA that came from T cells, B-cell-depleted T cells, or PBMCs.

The CDR3 length is 12 residues. V lost 7 bases and J 7 bases, leaving 13 bases between the germline ends. CDR1 is SNHLY and CDR2 is FYNNEI in the germline V gene. Authors' analysis steps: Using reference gene primer amplification, nucleated cell counts were estimated. The method was immunoSEQ multiplex PCR; TCRdb's version includes in-frame clones alone and lacks a portion of them. D and trimming come from the DNA, and the V and J calls and clone size come from that table. The top ten hold 0.85% to 0.9% of the sample, which has fewer than 300,000 clones, approximately 85% seen once. Seattle patient enrollment occurred during active infection, with longitudinal follow-up thereafter.

The sequence derives from a human donor with COVID-19, enrolled during active disease. The donor label of this sample is uncertain. The sample was peripheral blood. This sequence joins TRBV2 and TRBJ1-1, with D perhaps TRBD1 (5 bases). CDR3 coding DNA: TGTGCCAGCAATCTAGGGACTAGTGAAGCTTTCTTT. Protein product: CASNLGTSEAFF.